The rows below give T cell receptor beta chains drawn from one sample of a study of PD-1 blockade in classical Hodgkin lymphoma. TCRdb's copy holds only in-frame clones and misses some; the assay was immunoSEQ multiplex PCR. The sample records fewer than 90,000 clones, 85% to 95% being singletons. Specimen: peripheral blood mononuclear cells (PBMCs), collected at baseline. The receptors were gathered from a human donor with classical Hodgkin lymphoma. CDR3s include the opening cysteine and the closing phenylalanine or tryptophan. The D gene is left open where the match is weak. Part of the rows lack a size; the others show once, few, many or a class for expanded clones.

V: TRBV27; size: .; J: TRBJ1-6; length: 14; D: TRBD1; CDR3: CASSFVRGLSPLHF; DNA: TGTGCCAGCAGTTTTGTCAGGGGGCTTTCACCCCTCCACTTT
V: TRBV7-9; size: .; J: TRBJ1-4; length: 14; D: .; CDR3: CASSPVSVNEKLFF; DNA: TGTGCCAGCAGCCCCGTATCCGTTAATGAAAAACTGTTTTTT
V: TRBV6-5; size: .; J: TRBJ2-7; length: 13; D: TRBD1; CDR3: CASRGQGRYEQYF; DNA: TGTGCCAGCAGGGGACAGGGGCGCTACGAGCAGTACTTC
V: TRBV6-5; size: many; J: TRBJ1-5; length: 14; D: .; CDR3: CASAAAANNQPQHF; DNA: TGTGCCAGCGCGGCCGCGGCCAACAATCAGCCCCAGCATTTT
V: TRBV5-4; size: .; J: TRBJ2-3; length: 15; D: TRBD2; CDR3: CASSLLAGLGDTQYF; DNA: TGTGCCAGCAGCTTGCTAGCGGGTTTGGGGGATACGCAGTATTTT
V: TRBV7-3; size: .; J: TRBJ1-6; length: 15; D: .; CDR3: CASSFGSSYNSPLHF; DNA: TGTGCCAGCAGCTTTGGCAGCTCCTATAATTCACCCCTCCACTTT
V: TRBV30; size: .; J: TRBJ1-5; length: 17; D: .; CDR3: CAWSVAALPNSNQPQHF; DNA: TGTGCCTGGAGTGTCGCAGCCCTCCCCAATAGCAATCAGCCCCAGCATTTT
V: TRBV29-1; size: .; J: TRBJ2-7; length: 19; D: TRBD1; CDR3: CSVEDRDRGLGGRSYEQYF; DNA: TGCAGCGTCGAAGATAGGGACAGGGGCCTCGGCGGCCGCTCCTACGAGCAGTACTTC
V: TRBV9; size: once; J: TRBJ2-3; length: 16; D: TRBD2; CDR3: CASSVAGLAGLDTQYF; DNA: TGTGCCAGCAGCGTAGCGGGACTAGCGGGACTAGATACGCAGTATTTT
V: TRBV5-4; size: .; J: TRBJ2-2; length: 13; D: .; CDR3: CASSPAGTGELFF; DNA: TGTGCCAGCAGCCCGGCGGGCACCGGGGAGCTGTTTTTT
V: TRBV5-1; size: .; J: TRBJ2-7; length: 17; D: TRBD2; CDR3: CASSLDPSGTLSYEQYF; DNA: TGCGCCAGCAGCTTGGATCCTAGCGGGACCCTCTCCTACGAGCAGTACTTC
V: TRBV6-6; size: .; J: TRBJ1-3; length: 12; D: .; CDR3: CASMEFGNTIYF; DNA: TGTGCCAGCATGGAGTTTGGAAACACCATATATTTT
V: TRBV2; size: .; J: TRBJ2-4; length: 12; D: .; CDR3: CASSEQPNIQYF; DNA: TGTGCCAGCAGTGAACAGCCAAACATTCAGTACTTC
V: TRBV6-5; size: .; J: TRBJ2-7; length: 12; D: .; CDR3: CARLDSPYEQYF; DNA: TGTGCCAGGCTGGACAGTCCCTACGAGCAGTACTTC
V: TRBV2; size: .; J: TRBJ2-1; length: 15; D: .; CDR3: CASSELSQGRNEQFF; DNA: TGTGCCAGCAGTGAACTGTCCCAGGGGAGAAATGAGCAGTTCTTC
V: TRBV10-3; size: once; J: TRBJ1-2; length: 13; D: TRBD1; CDR3: CAISETGAYGYTF; DNA: TGTGCCATCAGTGAAACAGGGGCCTATGGCTACACCTTC
V: TRBV5-8; size: once; J: TRBJ2-4; length: 17; D: .; CDR3: CASSLSRPGGRVNIQYF; DNA: TGTGCCAGCAGCTTATCGAGGCCAGGGGGGCGGGTAAACATTCAGTACTTC